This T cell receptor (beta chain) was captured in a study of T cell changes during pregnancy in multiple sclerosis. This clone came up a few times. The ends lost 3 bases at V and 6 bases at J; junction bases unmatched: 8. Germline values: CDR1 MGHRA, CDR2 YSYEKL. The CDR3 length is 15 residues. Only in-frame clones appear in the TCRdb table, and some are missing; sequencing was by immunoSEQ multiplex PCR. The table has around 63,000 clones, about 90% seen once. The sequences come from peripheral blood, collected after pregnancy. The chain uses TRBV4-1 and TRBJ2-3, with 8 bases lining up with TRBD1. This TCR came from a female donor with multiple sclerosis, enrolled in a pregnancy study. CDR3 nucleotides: TGCGCCAGCAGCCAGAACAGGGGGGAGGTGGATACGCAGTATTTT. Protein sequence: CASSQNRGEVDTQYF.